The clone carrying this T cell receptor beta chain was seen a few times. Its antigen is unidentified. This sample was taken from a study of human T cells and chemical hapten exposure. Time point here: patch test 1, 2 weeks after DPC sensitization. Treatment noted: therapeutic diphenylcyclopropenone sensitization with weekly scalp DPC. Germline-derived CDR1 and CDR2 are MGHRA and YSYEKL. V lost 4 bases to trimming and J lost 3 bases; unmatched junction nucleotides: 4. The CDR3 spans 16 residues. Study observations and caveats: The number of TCRs over 1 in 1000 frequency stayed unchanged after DPC. Counts of expanded TCRs (at PT1) showed a positive correlation with patch test score.

Unique molecular identifiers were affixed to discrete cDNA molecules within the library. TCRdb called the RACE reads again in MiXCR, with one record for every CDR3 protein. The data show about 340,000 distinct CDR3 sequences, 5.5% to 8% seen once. The chain is built from TRBV4-1 and TRBJ2-6, with 9 bases fitting TRBD1. This material consisted of whole blood, taken in connection with sensitization to the hapten diphenylcyclopropenone (DPC). This TCR came from a woman aged 18-30 years with alopecia areata. Some clones in this sample may be carry-over from other donors' samples. The CDR3 sequence is CASSLGQGYGANVLTF. CDR3 nucleotide sequence: TGCGCCAGCAGCCTGGGACAGGGTTATGGGGCCAACGTCCTGACTTTC.